This T cell receptor beta chain was found in a study of monozygotic twins with inflammatory bowel disease. UMIs containing a 6-nucleotide sample barcode were added via template switching. TCRdb reprocessed the 5' RACE reads and keeps a single row for each CDR3 protein, giving no DNA. This table holds some 400,000 distinct CDR3 sequences. CDR3 length equals 14 residues. Looked up from germline, CDR1 is SGHDT and CDR2 is YYEEEE. As regards this clonotype: Its antigen is currently unknown.

Study-level findings and limits: Neither one strong signal nor one clonotype associated with IBD was supported. The sharing of clonotypes with others was lower in IBD patients than in healthy twins, especially with disease activity. Whereas healthy co-twins had higher TCRbeta diversity (inverse Simpson), IBD patients had lower diversity.

This chain uses TRBV5-6 with TRBJ1-5; TCRdb's D call, TRBD1, is unchecked because there is no DNA. The sample consisted of blood. The receptor comes from a human donor with ulcerative colitis or Crohn's disease, or a healthy co-twin of an affected twin (not recorded which). The CDR3 sequence: CASSLAGGGQPQHF.